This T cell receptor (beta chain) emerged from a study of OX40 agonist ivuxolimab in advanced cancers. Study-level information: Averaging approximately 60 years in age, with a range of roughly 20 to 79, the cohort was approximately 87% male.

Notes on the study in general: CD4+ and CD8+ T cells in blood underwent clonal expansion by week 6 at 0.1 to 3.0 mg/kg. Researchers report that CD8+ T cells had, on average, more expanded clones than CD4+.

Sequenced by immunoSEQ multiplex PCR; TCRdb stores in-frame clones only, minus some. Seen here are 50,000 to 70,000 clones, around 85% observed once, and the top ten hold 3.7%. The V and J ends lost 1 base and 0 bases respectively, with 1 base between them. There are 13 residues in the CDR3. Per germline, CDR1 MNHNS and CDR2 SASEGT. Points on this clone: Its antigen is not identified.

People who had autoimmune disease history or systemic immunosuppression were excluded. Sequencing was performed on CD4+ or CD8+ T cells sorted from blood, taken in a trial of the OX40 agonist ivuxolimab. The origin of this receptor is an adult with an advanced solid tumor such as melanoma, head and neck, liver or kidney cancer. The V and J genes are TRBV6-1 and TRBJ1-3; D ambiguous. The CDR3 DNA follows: TGTGCCAGCAGTGAAGTCTCTGGAAACACCATATATTTT. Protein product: CASSEVSGNTIYF.